This entry describes one TCR beta chain. Its cognate antigen has yet to be identified. It has no much larger one-base neighbor in the sample; base qualities were not kept. Its CDR3 holds 17 amino acids, cysteine through phenylalanine. Of the read, only the CDR3 DNA is kept; its 51 bases are in frame from base 1. The germline V gene (reference sequence) gives CDR1 as LNHDA and CDR2 as SQIVND. The V end gives up 7 bases and the J end 9 bases, leaving 18 bases in the junction not matched to a gene. These data are taken from a study of cytomegalovirus exposure and HLA in healthy donors (dated by TCRdb to the late 2010s). Regarding the complete study: An earlier analysis of roughly 630 of the donors reported 250 to 300 Gb of sequence data and 100 million to 130 million unique TCR beta sequences from 150 million to 200 million T cells. A later genetic analysis used genome-wide SNP genotypes for 398 of the 666 donors, treating that subset as a discovery cohort. The study profiled the T cell repertoires of 500 to 800 subjects by immunosequencing and related them to cytomegalovirus serostatus. Every discovery cohort repertoire had been produced on one sequencing platform. An earlier analysis of 500 to 750 of the donors applied high-throughput TCR beta sequencing to assess whether each TCR beta V gene segment acted as functional or pseudogenic. Across approximately 400 genotyped donors of the cohort, an average of about 200,000 unique TCR beta nucleotide sequences per donor were sequenced, and 15% to 20% of those sequences were non-productive. The number of donors typed differed by locus, with roughly 620-630 for A, B, C, DRB1 and DQB1, approximately 500 for DQA1, over 600 for DPA1, and some 470 for DPB1. The study was designed to test whether signatures of past pathogen exposure could be identified by cataloging public T cell receptors. A later analysis re-analyzed previously published TCR beta repertoires from 660 or so donors and added high-resolution HLA genotyping to study TCR occurrence patterns. To predict cytomegalovirus infection status, the study brought together high-throughput TCR immunosequencing, statistical association of individual TCRs with disease status, and machine learning. Of the 300 to 500 genotyped donors, less than 85% were placed in the genetic ancestry cluster associated with self-reported Caucasian donors. An early release covering roughly 580 HLA-typed donors comprised 300 to 350 gigabases of sequencing data and tens of millions of unique TCR sequences. In addition to the first cohort of hundreds of subjects, a separate validation cohort of under 150 different subjects was used. Donor age, sex, ethnicity and CMV serostatus were collected together with the repertoire data. HLA typing included class I and class II loci at four-digit resolution. The later analysis used no new phenotypic data to find candidate immune exposures, relying instead on TCR beta sequences and their occurrence across donors. A handful of DR-DQ haplotypes were handled as single units for association and clustering because linkage in the cohort was strong. The paper's findings and limits, for the study overall: A cluster of highly shared sequence variants was judged likely to be a technical artifact of the sequencing pipeline. It was suggested by the authors that the approach could potentially be generalized to other disease states and immunological phenotypes. A later analysis found that most CMV-associated TCR beta chains appeared HLA-restricted, with HLA associations seemingly driven largely by CMV exposure. Most TCR sequences were seen in very few donors, while some public TCRs were found in many individuals. A further reported finding was that TCR beta sequences accurately predicted the HLA-A and HLA-B alleles for most subjects in the first cohort. In an earlier analysis of approximately 590 of the donors, most TCR beta V segments were observed in productive rearrangements about 90% or about 30% of the time, broadly matching IMGT annotations. A later analysis reported that several top co-occurrence clusters appeared linked to parvovirus B19, influenza, CMV and Epstein-Barr virus. Because counts were too low, seventeen rarely observed V segments, including chromosome 9 orphons, were excluded from the earlier analysis of 587 of the donors. An association between a missense DCLRE1C variant and V-gene and J-gene trimming of TCR beta chains was found in a later genetic analysis and replicated in an independent cohort. When HLA alleles, especially DR and DQ, strongly co-occurred, attributing TCR associations to individual alleles was difficult. The cohort was sequenced for TCR beta chains only, and without alpha or paired-chain data the features that could be detected were limited. Correlated functional status among segregating V segments might reflect linkage disequilibrium, but an unknown experimental factor could not be ruled out. Compared with equally common non-associated chains, HLA-associated TCR beta chains in a later analysis were more clonally expanded and had lower generation probabilities. Because HLA typing was missing for some donors at each locus, association tests included only the typed subset. A few of the identified cytomegalovirus-associated TCR beta chains were confirmed in vitro to be specific for cytomegalovirus antigens. Immune exposure information for the cohort was limited to CMV serostatus. The classifier was reported to diagnose cytomegalovirus status with high specificity and sensitivity in both the original cohort and the validation cohort. In the study, about 150 TCR beta chains were listed as associated with cytomegalovirus. Some IMGT-functional V segments, including TRBV6-2 and TRBV6-3, could not be told apart with the 87-base-pair reads, so those segments were excluded. In a later genetic analysis, fewer N-insertions in productive TCRs were reported among donors in an Asian-associated ancestry cluster than the roughly 640-donor mean. Roughly uniform sequencing depth across donors was assumed in presence/absence analyses, although this assumption may not hold. According to a later analysis, TCR association rates differed among HLA loci, with DRB1 alleles showing the most associated TCRs and HLA-C alleles showing the fewest. Specific HLA alleles were associated with 16,951 TCR beta sequences at a false discovery rate of 0.05 in a later analysis.

The library was built by means of the immunoSEQ multiplex PCR assay. The multiplex PCR relied on a mix of 60 forward primers for TCR Vbeta segments and 13 reverse primers for TCR Jbeta segments. The CDR3 region of rearranged TCR beta genes was amplified from genomic DNA with a multiplex PCR assay. On the Illumina HiSeq System, the amplified TCR beta libraries were sequenced as 87-base-pair reads. As for how the authors treated the data: A later analysis tallied roughly 78 million unique TCR beta chains across the 700 or so repertoires, and 10 million to 11 million of those chains were shared by two or more donors. To remove PCR and sequencing errors, raw reads were error-corrected and collapsed into unique sequences using a nearest-neighbor algorithm that merged closely related sequences. CDR3 sequences were aligned to IMGT reference sequences to assign V, D and J gene segments. Each retained sequence needed at least a six-nucleotide match to both a V gene segment and a J gene segment. Rearrangements were classified as productive when the CDR3 lacked stop codons and remained in frame with V and J, and all other rearrangements were classified as non-productive. CDR3 was defined according to IMGT convention as the region running from the second conserved V-encoded cysteine to the conserved J-encoded phenylalanine. Sequences without an unambiguous match to a single V gene segment were excluded from the earlier analysis of 450 to 650 of the donors. In an earlier analysis of a few hundred of the donors, a V segment was called functional when productive rearrangements were above 56.7%, and segregating when the standard deviation between donors exceeded 5%. To diagnose cytomegalovirus status from the catalog of TCR beta chain sequences, a statistical classification framework was built. V and J gene assignment, in a later analysis, came from comparing TCR nucleotide sequences with IMGT/GENE-DB human TR gene sequences. Using the TCRdist pipeline, a later analysis assigned CDR3 sequences along with most-parsimonious VDJ recombination scenarios. In a later analysis, each TCR beta chain was defined by its CDR3 amino acid sequence together with its V-gene family, and reads lacking a unique V-gene family were excluded. As a way to deal with suspected cross-contamination and a sequencing artifact, a later analysis dropped 640 or so nucleotide sequences that were highly shared and had low generation probability. A later analysis calculated a clonal expansion index for each public chain from normalized within-repertoire ranks of inferred template counts. In a later analysis, generation probabilities were computed with a VDJ recombination model fitted to out-of-frame rearrangements, and the resulting probabilities were checked against IGoR. In a later analysis, hypergeometric tests were used to score TCR-TCR, TCR-HLA and TCR-CMV co-occurrence, with a repertoire-size bias correction applied to TCR pairs. False discovery rates were estimated in a later analysis by permuting HLA or CMV assignments 20 times. In a later analysis, co-occurring TCRs were grouped with DBSCAN, and TCRdist sequence similarity was added when clustering was performed within HLA-allele-positive subsets. Repertoires with fewer than 30,000 or more than 120,000 public chains were left out of co-occurrence clustering, as were about 5 repertoires with anomalous nucleotide sharing. The source is immuneACCESS, and TCRdb retained only in-frame sequences with V and J called. Part of the clones is not carried over; for the studies checked, unresolved V genes explain less than half of this, and the remainder is unexplained. The V and J calls and clone size come from that table; D and trimming were worked out from the DNA. Within this sample are around 200,000 clones, with nearly 80% of them counted one time only. The ten largest clones represent about 1.8% of the sample.

The cohort comprised some 700 healthy bone marrow donors. All cohort members were sampled while nominally healthy, although unrecorded immune exposures were likely present. The donor was CMV seronegative and was included in the group of about 400 seronegative cohort members. Each donor provided a peripheral blood sample, and peripheral blood mononuclear cells were used for TCR beta sequencing. Genomic DNA extraction from the blood cell samples was performed with the Qiagen DNeasy Blood Extraction Kit. What was sequenced was PBMCs. The V gene is TRBV19 and the J gene is TRBJ2-4, with 10 central nucleotides matching TRBD1. The receptor was isolated from a man younger than 30 in good health and CMV-seronegative. The CDR3 reads as follows: CASKSGTGAGRDGIQYF. The nucleotide sequence is given as TGTGCCAGTAAGTCCGGGACAGGGGCAGGAAGGGATGGCATTCAGTACTTC.